This T cell receptor (beta chain) was recovered during a study of blood T cell repertoires in COVID-19. For the study at large: The origin of the acute and convalescent COVID-19 samples was the United States, Italy and Spain. The cDNA or gDNA used as material had been derived from T cells, B-cell-depleted T cells, or PBMCs.

This clone was recorded only once. This CDR3 contains 15 residues. V was clipped by 2 bases and J by 7 bases, with 14 bases between them. Germline values: CDR1 ENHRY, CDR2 SYGVKD. The protocol was immunoSEQ multiplex PCR, while the TCRdb copy is restricted to in-frame clones and leaves out a portion. The sample contains some 160,000 clones, approximately 84% of which appear only once. Material: peripheral blood. The TCR was taken from a woman older than 75 with acute or convalescent COVID-19. The chain has TRBV10-3 and TRBJ1-4; TRBD1 is a possible D gene (5 bases). The CDR3 nucleotides read TGTGCCATCAGTGAGAATGGTCAGGGTCTTGAAAAACTGTTTTTT. It specifies CAISENGQGLEKLFF.